Below, 25 T cell receptor beta chains from the same sample are listed, as sequenced in a study of cytomegalovirus exposure and HLA in healthy donors. PCR primers comprised 60 Vbeta and 13 Jbeta primers. The method was immunoSEQ multiplex PCR; TCRdb's version includes in-frame clones alone and lacks a portion of them. The table lists 90,000 to 150,000 clones, approximately 80% of them singletons. Sequencing used PBMCs. The receptors shown here come from a woman younger than 30 in good health and CMV-seronegative.

This clone appeared a single time. The chain uses TRBV5-4 and TRBJ1-1, with a tentative D call TRBD1 (6 bases). The CDR3 consists of 17 residues. The germline V gene encodes CDR1 SGHNT and CDR2 YYREEE (reference sequence). V was clipped by 4 bases and J by 0 bases, with 19 bases between them. The CDR3 loop reads CASSRIPGHSMNTEAFF. The CDR3 DNA reads as TGTGCCAGCAGCCGGATACCGGGACACTCCATGAACACTGAAGCTTTCTTT.

The CDR3 sequence: CASSILWTVRYGYTF. In DNA form, the CDR3 reads TGTGCCAGTAGTATCCTATGGACAGTACGTTATGGCTACACCTTC. The chain combines TRBV19 with TRBJ1-2; possible D gene TRBD1, 6 bases. Looked up from germline, CDR1 is LNHDA and CDR2 is SQIVND (reference sequence). CDR3 length equals 15 residues. Trimming left V 3 bases short and J 5 bases short, with 16 bases between.

The J gene is TRBJ1-1, the V gene TRBV5-1, with D perhaps matching TRBD1 (6 bases). V was trimmed by 0 bases and J by 12 bases, leaving 15 bases between them. Germline-derived CDR1 and CDR2 are SGHRS and YFSETQ. The CDR3 totals 13 residues. This CDR3 reads CASSLGDLTGTFF. Here the CDR3 DNA reads TGCGCCAGCAGCTTGGGCGATCTTACAGGGACTTTCTTT.

V and J are TRBV5-1 and TRBJ2-1; no clear D gene. Germline V gene data show CDR1 as SGHRS and CDR2 as YFSETQ. This CDR3 has 13 amino acids. Between the trimmed V and J ends, which lost 6 bases and 5 bases, there was a span of 12 bases. The CDR3 DNA is TGCGCCAGCACCACAACCCAGGACAATGAGCAGTTCTTC. Its translation is CASTTTQDNEQFF.

This clone was seen once. This chain links TRBV6-5 with TRBJ1-1, with 9 bases identical to TRBD1. The CDR3 totals 14 residues. J lost 1 base, V lost 5 bases, and 2 bases had no gene match. The germline gives CDR1 MNHEY, CDR2 SVGAGI. CDR3 region: CASSRQGGNTEAFF. The CDR3 bases are TGTGCCAGCAGTCGACAGGGGGGGAACACTGAAGCTTTCTTT.

The chain combines TRBV18 with TRBJ1-2, with 9 bases matching TRBD1. This CDR3 has 13 amino acids. V was clipped by 5 bases and J by 6 bases; unmatched bases: 4. From germline, CDR1 is KGHSH and CDR2 LQKENI. CDR3: CASSWGTGNGYTF. CDR3 sequence (DNA): TGTGCCAGCTCATGGGGGACAGGGAATGGCTACACCTTC.

The chain is built from TRBV13 and TRBJ1-6; 9 bases agree with TRBD1. J lost 8 bases, V lost 2 bases, and 7 bases had no gene match. The CDR3 length is 16 residues. The V gene's germline CDR1 is PRHDT and CDR2 FYEKMQ (reference sequence). This CDR3 is CASSLTTGTGHSPLHF. The CDR3 bases are TGTGCCAGCAGCTTAACTACCGGGACAGGGCATTCACCCCTCCACTTT.

The V gene is TRBV19, the J gene TRBJ1-2, with 9 bases matching TRBD1. Per germline, CDR1 LNHDA and CDR2 SQIVND (reference sequence). Trimming removed 6 bases from V and 8 bases from J; junction bases left unmatched: 13. CDR3 length equals 15 residues. The CDR3 protein is CASRMPRDRARGYTF. Written as DNA, the CDR3 is TGTGCCAGTAGGATGCCCCGGGACAGGGCGCGCGGCTACACCTTC. The full variable domain, its missing parts supplied by reference TRBV19 and TRBJ1-2, is DGGITQSPKYLFRKEGQNVTLSCEQNLNHDAMYWYRQDPGQGLRLIYYSQIVNDFQKGDIAEGYSVSREKKESFPLTVTSAQKNPTAFYLCASRMPRDRARGYTFGSGTRLTVV.

The chain joins TRBV9 to TRBJ1-4; D gene ambiguous. Trimming pared 0 bases from V and 4 bases from J, leaving 7 bases between. CDR3 length equals 14 residues. Germline V lookup: CDR1 SGDLS, CDR2 YYNGEE. CDR3 DNA sequence: TGTGCCAGCAGCGTAGACATTCTTAATGAAAAACTGTTTTTT. Residues: CASSVDILNEKLFF.

The CDR3 DNA reads TGTGCCAGCAGTGATTTTGGCAGATCTGGAAACACCATATATTTT. This sequence encodes CASSDFGRSGNTIYF. This chain links TRBV25-1 with TRBJ1-3; D unclear. V shed 3 bases and J shed 1 base, with 10 bases lying between them. This CDR3 is built from 15 residues. Germline CDR1 and CDR2: MGHDK and SYGVNS.

This rearrangement joins TRBV5-1 to TRBJ2-5; 11 bases fit TRBD2. Per the germline V gene, CDR1 is SGHRS and CDR2 is YFSETQ. CDR3 size: 14 residues. With V trimmed by 2 bases and J by 5 bases, 2 bases remained unmatched. CDR3 in DNA: TGCGCCAGCAGCTTAACTAGCGGGAGTGAGACCCAGTACTTC. Its protein is CASSLTSGSETQYF.

The V call is TRBV6-4, the J call TRBJ2-2, with no clear D. There are 14 residues in the CDR3. V was cut by 2 bases and J by 3 bases, with 7 bases left in between. Looked up from germline, CDR1 is MRHNA and CDR2 is SNTAGT. For the CDR3, the DNA is TGTGCCAGCAGTGACAATACGGACACCGGGGAGCTGTTTTTT. It specifies CASSDNTDTGELFF.

The gene calls are TRBV6-4 and TRBJ1-2; a possible D gene is TRBD1 (6 bases). The V gene's germline CDR1 is MRHNA and CDR2 SNTAGT. The ends were cut back, 6 bases at V and 0 bases at J, with 14 bases in the middle. The CDR3 length is 15 residues. The CDR3 DNA sequence: TGTGCCAGCAGCGTCGGGACAAGTCCTAACTATGGCTACACCTTC. It specifies CASSVGTSPNYGYTF.

The genes are TRBV5-4 and TRBJ2-1, with D maybe TRBD2 (5 bases). The CDR3 runs to 14 residues. CDR1 SGHNT and CDR2 YYREEE come from the germline V gene (reference sequence). The V end was cut by 3 bases, the J end by 1 base, with 8 bases between. CDR3 loop: CASSSTGSYNEQFF. In nucleotides, the CDR3 is TGTGCCAGCAGCTCTACGGGATCCTACAATGAGCAGTTCTTC.

V and J are TRBV4-2 and TRBJ2-5; 8 nucleotides line up with TRBD2. The DNA matches TRBJ2-7 better at its end, which makes the J call doubtful. Germline assignment: CDR1 LGHNA and CDR2 YNFKEQ. This CDR3 contains 18 residues. Here the CDR3 reads CASSHPRRGLAGLSEQYF. In DNA form, the CDR3 reads TGTGCCAGCAGCCACCCCCGACGGGGGCTAGCGGGCCTAAGCGAGCAGTACTTC.

This chain joins TRBV7-3 and TRBJ2-2; 9 nucleotides line up with TRBD2. The germline V gene encodes CDR1 SGHTA and CDR2 FQGTGA. The CDR3 contains 14 residues. V was clipped by 9 bases and J by 2 bases; unmatched bases: 4. The CDR3 coding sequence is TGTGCCAGTAGCGGGGGCGCAAACACCGGGGAGCTGTTTTTT. It is translated as CASSGGANTGELFF.

J is TRBJ1-5 and V is TRBV5-6, with D perhaps TRBD1 (5 bases). The CDR3 totals 16 residues. Trimming shortened V by 1 base and J by 8 bases, and 19 bases separated the two germline ends. CDR1 and CDR2 (germline): SGHDT, YYEEEE. This chain's CDR3 is CASSLYPGLGGEPQHF. The CDR3 DNA sequence: TGTGCCAGCAGCTTGTATCCGGGGTTGGGGGGGGAGCCCCAGCATTTT. The full variable domain, in which reference TRBV5-6 and TRBJ1-5 provide the parts outside the CDR3, is DAGVTQSPTHLIKTRGQQVTLRCSPKSGHDTVSWYQQALGQGPQFIFQYYEEEERQRGNFPDRFSGHQFPNYSSELNVNALLLGDSALYLCASSLYPGLGGEPQHFGDGTRLSIL.

This chain connects TRBV5-1 to TRBJ1-1; tentative D call: TRBD1 (5 bases). Trimming removed 3 bases at V and 5 bases at J, with 23 bases between. The CDR3 loop spans 17 amino acids. Germline CDR1 SGHRS, CDR2 YFSETQ. CDR3: CASSSPRLGVGGTEAFF. The CDR3 nucleotides are TGCGCCAGCAGCTCTCCGAGGTTGGGGGTGGGGGGGACTGAAGCTTTCTTT.

Here the CDR3 DNA reads TGTGCCAGCAGTCCGGGACAGATAAACTATGGCTACACCTTC. Amino acids: CASSPGQINYGYTF. The chain couples TRBV27 to TRBJ1-2, with 7 bases identical to TRBD1. The ends lost 5 bases at V and 2 bases at J; junction bases unmatched: 5. Germline V gene sequence: CDR1 MNHEY, CDR2 SMNVEV (reference sequence). The CDR3 length is 14 residues.

A note on this clone: The junction departs from the called germline gene at one end, perhaps through a read error. The same CDR3 can be traced to other DNA sequences in this sample. The chain is built from TRBV5-6 and TRBJ2-7; a possible D gene is TRBD1 (6 bases). CDR1 is SGHDT, CDR2 YYEEEE, per germline. The CDR3 is 16 amino acids. CDR3 region: CASSGGGGLASYEQYF. CDR3 DNA: TGTGCCAGCAGCGGGGGTGGGGGCTTAGCCTCCTACGAGCAGTACTTT.

This clone has just one count. The rearrangement uses TRBV5-1 and TRBJ1-1; the D gene is possibly TRBD1 (5 bases). The CDR3 length is 15 residues. Trimming cost V 1 base and J 0 bases, with 10 bases left between them. From germline, CDR1 is SGHRS and CDR2 YFSETQ. Written as DNA, the CDR3 is TGCGCCAGCAGCTTGAAGCAGGGTTTGAACACTGAAGCTTTCTTT. Translating gives CASSLKQGLNTEAFF.

The chain couples TRBV19 to TRBJ2-5, with D possibly matching TRBD2 (6 bases). Germline lookup yields CDR1 LNHDA and CDR2 SQIVND (reference sequence). V was clipped by 4 bases and J by 5 bases, with 11 bases between them. The CDR3 sequence is 13 residues long. The CDR3 region has the DNA TGTGCCAGTAGTAATCGGGGGTCGGAGACCCAGTACTTC. This gives the protein CASSNRGSETQYF.

This chain connects TRBV5-4 to TRBJ2-7; D possibly corresponds to TRBD2 (5 bases). The germline V gene has CDR1 SGHNT and CDR2 YYREEE (reference sequence). V was clipped by 2 bases and J by 0 bases, with 12 bases between them. The CDR3 is 15 amino acids. The CDR3 loop is CASSLDAGLSYEQYF. The CDR3 DNA reads as TGTGCCAGCAGCTTAGACGCGGGCCTCTCCTACGAGCAGTACTTC.

The rearrangement links TRBV29-1 to TRBJ2-5; 7 positions agree with TRBD1. The J call is in doubt because the DNA end fits TRBJ2-7 better. Germline V gene lookup returns CDR1 SQVTM and CDR2 ANQGSEA. The length of the CDR3 is 13 residues. The CDR3, as DNA: TGCAGCGCCCTAAGGGGGCAGGGCGACGAGCAGTACTTC. It is translated as CSALRGQGDEQYF.

On this clone itself: Mismatch with germline at one junction end may stem from a read error. The chain combines TRBV7-9 with TRBJ1-4; D is undetermined. The CDR3 has 16 amino acids. CDR1 is SEHNR, CDR2 FQNEAQ, per germline (reference sequence). This CDR3 is CSSSKSRAATNEKLFF. CDR3 nucleotides: TGTTCCAGCAGCAAATCGAGGGCTGCAACTAATGAAAAACTGTTTTTT.